The 15 T cell receptor beta chains in this list originate from one sample, sequenced in a study of lymphopenia after photon versus proton radiotherapy. The method was immunoSEQ multiplex PCR; TCRdb's version includes in-frame clones alone and lacks a portion of them. The table includes around 30,000 clones, 75% to 90% detected once. The sample in question was peripheral blood, obtained from a patient treated with photon-based radiotherapy. These receptors all stem from a woman aged 50 to 60 with pancreatic cancer.

The rearrangement links TRBV19 to TRBJ2-5, with TRBD1 matching over 10 bases. Looked up from germline, CDR1 is LNHDA and CDR2 is SQIVND (reference sequence). This CDR3 has 14 amino acids. Germline trimming cut 6 bases from V and 6 bases from J; bases unmatched to any gene: 7. The CDR3 sequence: CASSLGTGAKTQYF. The CDR3 nucleotides read TGTGCCAGTAGCCTAGGGACAGGGGCGAAGACCCAGTACTTC. Based on the CDR3 plus reference TRBV19 and TRBJ2-5, the full variable domain is DGGITQSPKYLFRKEGQNVTLSCEQNLNHDAMYWYRQDPGQGLRLIYYSQIVNDFQKGDIAEGYSVSREKKESFPLTVTSAQKNPTAFYLCASSLGTGAKTQYFGPGTRLLVL.

The chain employs TRBV7-3 and TRBJ2-7, with D perhaps assigned TRBD1 or TRBD2 (5 bases each). Germline-derived CDR1 and CDR2 are SGHTA and FQGTGA. V was trimmed by 4 bases and J by 6 bases, leaving 22 bases between them. The CDR3 is made up of 16 amino acids. The CDR3 loop is CASSSTSGTTLSEQYF. The CDR3, as DNA: TGTGCCAGCAGCTCGACCTCCGGGACCACTCTCTCCGAGCAGTACTTC.

This chain joins TRBV29-1 and TRBJ2-1, with TRBD2 identical over 8 bases. The junction had 15 bases not matched to a gene; V was cut back by 7 bases and J by 4 bases. Germline assignment: CDR1 SQVTM and CDR2 ANQGSEA. The CDR3 loop spans 16 amino acids. The CDR3 protein is CSARASGRGDYNEQFF. The DNA for the CDR3 is TGCAGCGCCCGGGCAAGCGGGAGAGGGGATTACAATGAGCAGTTCTTC.

This clone was recorded once. The chain carries TRBV7-6 and TRBJ1-5; perhaps TRBD1 as D (6 bases). V was shortened by 1 base and J by 2 bases, with 12 bases between the two germline ends. Looked up from germline, CDR1 is SGHVS and CDR2 is FNYEAQ. The CDR3 runs to 16 residues. The chain's CDR3 is CASSLVARTGNQPQHF. In nucleotides, the CDR3 is TGTGCCAGCAGCTTAGTGGCCCGGACAGGCAATCAGCCCCAGCATTTT.

CDR3: CASSDAGGSGSYTF. The DNA for the CDR3 is TGCGCCAGCAGTGACGCAGGGGGGTCAGGGAGCTACACCTTC. The rearrangement uses TRBV10-2 and TRBJ1-2, with 7 positions matching TRBD1. Germline assignment: CDR1 WSHSY and CDR2 SAAADI. Trimming removed 3 bases from V and 9 bases from J; junction bases left unmatched: 10. This CDR3 is built from 14 residues.

This sequence joins TRBV6-1 and TRBJ2-2; D tentatively reads TRBD1 or TRBD2 (10 bases each). V dropped 1 base and J dropped 2 bases, with 26 bases sitting between them. The germline CDR1 and CDR2 sequences are MNHNS and SASEGT. The CDR3 spans 21 residues. CDR3 DNA sequence: TGTGCCAGCAGTGAAGTGGTCTGGGACAGGGGACTAGCGAGAAACACCGGGGAGCTGTTTTTT. Amino acids: CASSEVVWDRGLARNTGELFF.

The chain is built from TRBV23-1 and TRBJ2-2; 11 nucleotides agree with TRBD2. TRBV23-1 qualifies as an ORF whose function is uncertain. The J segment lost 6 bases and the V segment lost 4 bases, leaving 1 base of the junction unmatched. CDR3 length equals 14 residues. The CDR3 region is CASSLGLAAGELFF. Written as DNA, the CDR3 is TGCGCCAGCAGTCTGGGACTAGCGGCCGGGGAGCTGTTTTTT.

The chain employs TRBV28 and TRBJ1-5, with TRBD1 identical over 8 bases. The CDR3 has 16 residues. Trimming removed 6 bases from V and 4 bases from J; junction bases left unmatched: 11. CDR1 is MDHEN and CDR2 is SYDVKM in the germline V gene. This CDR3 is CASRQPDRGKNQPQHF. The CDR3, as DNA: TGTGCCAGCAGGCAACCAGACAGGGGTAAAAATCAGCCCCAGCATTTT.

This clone appeared a few times. The rearrangement uses TRBV9 and TRBJ2-7; 11 bases align to TRBD2. CDR3 length equals 15 residues. Germline trimming cut 2 bases from V and 1 base from J; bases unmatched to any gene: 2. Germline CDR1 and CDR2: SGDLS and YYNGEE. The CDR3 sequence is CASSVGLAESYEQYF. CDR3 nucleotide sequence: TGTGCCAGCAGCGTGGGACTAGCGGAGTCCTACGAGCAGTACTTC.

V and J are TRBV19 and TRBJ2-1; tentatively, D is TRBD1 (6 bases). The germline gives CDR1 LNHDA, CDR2 SQIVND (reference sequence). Trimming stripped 4 bases from V and 9 bases from J, with 25 bases between. This CDR3 contains 17 residues. The CDR3 region is CASSNRLTGIGQSEQFF. The CDR3 region has the DNA TGTGCCAGTAGTAACCGGCTCACAGGGATCGGTCAGAGTGAGCAGTTCTTC.

V and J are TRBV19 and TRBJ2-1; weak D call: TRBD2 (7 bases). The CDR3 sequence is 12 residues long. The V gene lost 6 bases and the J gene lost 9 bases, with 12 bases spanning the gap. The germline CDR1 and CDR2 sequences are LNHDA and SQIVND (reference sequence). DNA for the CDR3: TGTGCCAGTAGCCGAGGGGGGGCTGAGCAGTTCTTC. Its protein is CASSRGGAEQFF.

The chain has TRBV7-2 and TRBJ2-6; tentatively, D is TRBD1 or TRBD2 (5 bases each). Germline-derived CDR1 and CDR2 are SGHTA and FQGNSA. The CDR3 length is 17 residues. V gave up 1 base and J gave up 2 bases, with 12 bases separating them. CDR3 in DNA: TGTGCCAGCAGCTTAGAACCGGGACGTGCTGGGGCCAACGTCCTGACTTTC. Encoded protein: CASSLEPGRAGANVLTF.

The chain recombines TRBV6-1 with TRBJ2-1; D gene unclear. Looked up from germline, CDR1 is MNHNS and CDR2 is SASEGT. V gave up 1 base and J gave up 3 bases, with 13 bases separating them. The CDR3 covers 16 residues. The CDR3 here is CASSEGLSMIYNEQFF. For the CDR3, the DNA is TGTGCCAGCAGTGAAGGGCTCTCGATGATCTACAATGAGCAGTTCTTC.

This chain joins TRBV12-1 and TRBJ1-4; the table's D call of TRBD1 was not tested on the DNA. TRBV12-1 is reported as a pseudogene. The CDR3 length is 19 residues. CDR3 DNA: TGTGCCAGCAGCTCATCCGGACGGACCCCCAGGGGGACTAATGAAAAACTGTTTTTT. Translation: CASSSSGRTPRGTNEKLFF.

As concerns this clone: One end of the junction fails to match germline, which may point to a read error. This chain uses TRBV7-2 with TRBJ2-5, with TRBD1 matching over 9 bases. In germline, CDR1 is SGHTA, CDR2 FQGNSA. The CDR3 runs to 15 residues. CDR3 coding DNA: TGTGCCAGCATCCAACAGGGGGCAACCCAAGGGACCCAGTACTTC. Translated, it gives CASIQQGATQGTQYF.